This T cell receptor (beta chain) was documented in a study of T-cell memory formation after mild COVID-19. Study findings and constraints: Second-wave clones that peaked on day 37 lacked confirmed SARS-CoV-2 specificity. CD8+ contracting clones occupied EMRA, while CD4+ ones occupied mainly CM and EM.

In this sample, this clonotype turned up a few times. Its antigen is undetermined. cDNA libraries for TCR alpha and TCR beta, carrying sample barcodes and UMIs, came from 5'RACE with constant-segment primers. TCRdb redid the calling of the 5' RACE reads with MiXCR, one entry per CDR3 protein. The data hold about 470,000 distinct CDR3 sequences, with 15% to 20% observed a single time. The CDR3 is 16 residues long. Germline-derived CDR1 and CDR2 are KGHSH and LQKENI. V was cut by 2 bases and J by 0 bases, with 12 bases left in between. The sample taken for sequencing was PBMCs or a T cell subset sorted from them (not recorded which). The receptor's source is an adult woman who had mild COVID-19 (a few samples of this study predate the infection). Cell type and time point are not known. This sequence joins TRBV18 and TRBJ2-3; the D is unclear. CDR3 residues: CASSPSARRSTDTQYF. The CDR3 bases are TGTGCCAGCTCACCATCGGCCAGGCGTAGCACAGATACGCAGTATTTT.